This TCR beta chain emerged from a study of CD4 T cells in relation to SARS-CoV-2 and coronaviruses (dated by TCRdb to about 2021). In the study overall: The ViraFEST assay cultured PBMCs with antigen for under 11 days, then sequenced TCR beta CDR3s to find antigen-specific clonal expansions. A median age of around 40 years, with a range of about 20 to 80 years, was recorded for the full convalescent cohort of around twelve patients. The approximately 12 convalescent patients included 8 males and 4 females; two subjects were Hispanic. Shared crossreactive spike epitopes were mapped to their HLA restriction using patient-derived lymphoblastoid cell lines. At the level of individual TCR clonotypes, the study measured memory CD4+ T cell crossreactivity between SARS-CoV-2 spike protein and common cold coronavirus spike proteins. The Adaptive Biotechnologies TCR-sequencing kit was used for samples from a few pre-COVID donors and for the naive versus memory experiments, whereas the other data were Illumina-based. A different, Illumina-based TCR-beta assay was used to sequence expansion assays from other donors in the study. Findings and caveats that apply to the study as a whole: Crossreactive clones showed significantly weaker SARS-CoV-2-driven expansion than monoreactive clones, consistent with antigenic imprinting. Crossreactivity analysis centred on spike protein, so crossreactivity against other viral proteins was not assessed. Memory CD4+ clonotypes crossrecognizing SARS-CoV-2 and at least one common cold coronavirus spike were found in around 71% of donors. Because no donor provided both pre-pandemic and post-infection samples, tracing the source of pre-existing responses was limited. Small numbers of patients and of tested TCRs limited the study. Sequencing naive versus memory cells indicated that the assay picks up memory recall responses, not primary responses primed during culture.

CDR1 and CDR2, per the germline V gene, are ENHRY and SYGVKD. The V and J ends are trimmed by 4 bases and 0 bases, leaving 14 bases between them. From its cysteine to its phenylalanine, the CDR3 spans 16 amino acids. Only the CDR3 DNA stays, 48 bases, in frame from base 1. Survey-level immunoSEQ TCR-beta sequencing was performed on DNA from CEF-cultured naive and memory CD4+ T cells. In the authors' own workflow: Preprocessing removed nonproductive sequences and CDR3s not starting with C, not ending with F or W, or shorter than 7 amino acids. Antigen-specific clonotypes were called with the MANAFEST web app on the basis of expansion relative to the reference and to other culture wells. A clone was considered positive if the clone showed significant expansion compared with the reference culture in 2 of 3 replicate wells at an FDR below 0.05. Positive clones also required significant expansion versus all other tandem wells and an odds ratio above 5. Cultured and uncultured naive and memory CD4+ repertoires were searched for previously identified spike- and CEF-reactive CDR3s. Pairwise Levenshtein distance, computed with the stringdist R package after three terminal residues were trimmed from each end, was used as the measure of CDR3 homology. TCRdb limited this immuneACCESS table to in-frame rearrangements with V and J called. A share of clones is missing; checked studies link under half to unresolved V genes, and the rest is unexplained. The DNA gave D and trimming, while V, J and clone size come from that table. This sample holds tens of thousands of clones; about 80% were observed only once. In total, the top ten clones hold roughly 2.8% of the sample.

To separate naive from memory CD4+ T cells, cryopreserved PBMCs first underwent CD4 enrichment and then EasySep naive CD4+ T cell enrichment. Sorted naive or memory CD4+ T cells (about 9.6 x 10^4) were grown at a 1:1 ratio with T cell-depleted PBMCs and CEF peptides for 10 days. In general, triplicate replicate wells were used for every peptide culture condition. Ficoll-Paque PLUS gradient centrifugation was used to isolate PBMCs from leukapheresis product or whole blood. The PBMCs went either fresh into the expansion assay or into cryopreservation at -140 degrees C. The QIAamp Micro DNA Kit was used to extract genomic DNA from the CD4+ T cells. As concerns this clone: This receptor's antigen is unknown. Per-base quality was not reported, and no clone a single base away is much larger than it.

This chain is built from TRBV10-3 and TRBJ2-3; the D gene is perhaps TRBD2, on 5 matching bases. The sequencing sample was made of memory CD4+ T cells from PBMCs, cultured in vitro. This specimen's cell subset or site label, per the study, means: memory (non-naive) CD4+ T cells. This TCR was recovered from an adult with COVID-19. The CDR3 reads CAISGSGGYSTDTQYF. The nucleotide sequence is given as TGTGCCATCAGTGGGTCTGGCGGGTATAGCACAGATACGCAGTATTTT.